Below are 29 T cell receptor beta chains sequenced from a single sample in a study of T cell clones after liver transplantation (dated 2019 in TCRdb). The receptor library was made with the immunoSEQ multiplex PCR assay. Here the immuneACCESS table is served through TCRdb, limited to in-frame sequences with V and J called. Missing clones are a known gap in these copies; in checked studies unresolved V genes cover under half, and the rest lacks a known reason. The sample table lists about 70,000 clones, roughly 80% of them with a count of one. The ten largest clones represent approximately 0.79% of the sample. This specimen was CD4+ T cells from blood, taken 12 months after liver transplant. The receptor set was obtained from a human patient who received a liver transplant. After a transplant, some T cells may have been passed on by the graft donor.

This clone has just one count. The chain is built from TRBV27 and TRBJ2-5; TRBD2 might be the D (5 bases). The CDR3 covers 15 residues. The ends were cut back, 3 bases at V and 3 bases at J, with 14 bases in the middle. The germline CDR1 and CDR2 sequences are MNHEY and SMNVEV (reference sequence). CDR3 DNA: TGTGCCAGCAGTTTCTGGGCTAGCAATAAAGAGACCCAGTACTTC. It encodes CASSFWASNKETQYF.

This clone was detected once. The chain is built from TRBV6-1 and TRBJ1-5; no clear D. V lost 6 bases and J 0 bases, leaving 6 bases between the germline ends. The germline V gene encodes CDR1 MNHNS and CDR2 SASEGT. There are 13 residues in the CDR3. This CDR3 reads CASREYSNQPQHF. The CDR3 nucleotides are TGTGCCAGCAGGGAGTATAGCAATCAGCCCCAGCATTTT.

The rearrangement uses TRBV7-9 and TRBJ1-1; a possible D gene is TRBD1 (5 bases). The length of the CDR3 is 14 residues. Germline CDR1 SEHNR, CDR2 FQNEAQ (reference sequence). V lost 5 bases, J lost 1 base, and 11 bases lay in between. The chain's CDR3 is CASSPRGGNTEAFF. DNA for the CDR3: TGTGCCAGCAGCCCCCGGGGGGGGAACACTGAAGCTTTCTTT.

This clone was observed a few times. J is TRBJ1-2 and V is TRBV9; possibly TRBD1 for D (6 bases). Germline loops: CDR1 SGDLS, CDR2 YYNGEE. Trimming took 0 bases from V and 0 from J, leaving 12 bases between them. The CDR3 runs 16 residues. The CDR3: CASSVEKRGANYGYTF. DNA of the CDR3: TGTGCCAGCAGCGTAGAGAAGAGGGGGGCTAACTATGGCTACACCTTC.

This sequence joins TRBV7-3 and TRBJ1-1, with 9 bases fitting TRBD1. The germline V gene encodes CDR1 SGHTA and CDR2 FQGTGA. The CDR3 loop spans 15 amino acids. The V gene end was trimmed by 2 bases and the J gene end by 2 bases; junction bases not matched to a gene: 3. The CDR3 is CASSLSGQGNTEAFF. CDR3 in DNA: TGTGCCAGCAGCTTATCGGGACAGGGAAACACTGAAGCTTTCTTT.

This clone was picked up one time. The chain combines TRBV2 with TRBJ2-3; unclear D gene. Germline V gives CDR1 SNHLY, CDR2 FYNNEI. The CDR3 runs to 16 residues. Trimming took 7 bases from V and 5 from J, leaving 22 bases between them. CDR3 sequence (DNA): TGTGCCAGCAACATAAACGGACCGACCGTCGGAGATACGCAGTATTTT. Its protein product is CASNINGPTVGDTQYF.

This chain links TRBV15 with TRBJ2-7; D call uncertain. The ends were cut back, 0 bases at V and 9 bases at J, with 9 bases in the middle. The CDR3 extends over 12 amino acids. Per germline, CDR1 LNHNV and CDR2 YYDKDF (reference sequence). The CDR3 bases are TGTGCCACCAGCAGAGATTCGGGTAGGCAGTACTTC. It yields the protein CATSRDSGRQYF.

The genes are TRBV1 and TRBJ1-5; the table's D call of TRBD1 was not tested on the DNA. TRBV1 is described as a pseudogene. The CDR3 length is 15 residues. This CDR3 is CTSSSMGQINQPQHF. The DNA for the CDR3 is TGCACCAGCAGCTCGATGGGACAGATCAATCAGCCCCAGCATTTT.

The J gene is TRBJ2-1, the V gene TRBV7-9, with 13 bases matching TRBD2. The ends lost 2 bases at V and 1 base at J; junction bases unmatched: 8. This CDR3 comprises 19 residues. Germline-derived CDR1 and CDR2 are SEHNR and FQNEAQ (reference sequence). The CDR3 DNA follows: TGTGCCAGCAGCTTATCGCCCCGACTAGCGGGAGGATCCTACAATGAGCAGTTCTTC. Encoded protein: CASSLSPRLAGGSYNEQFF.

This clone was seen just once. The J gene is TRBJ1-1, the V gene TRBV27; weak D call: TRBD1 (5 bases). This CDR3 has 17 residues. V lost 4 bases to trimming and J lost 2 bases, with 20 bases between them. CDR1 is MNHEY and CDR2 is SMNVEV in the germline V gene (reference sequence). The CDR3 coding sequence is TGTGCCAGCAGTTCCGTGTTCCGCCGGGACCCTAACACTGAAGCTTTCTTT. Its translation: CASSSVFRRDPNTEAFF.

Details on this clone: Its ends do not fully match the called genes, so a read error is possible. The rearrangement joins TRBV28 to TRBJ1-2; 10 bases align to TRBD1. This CDR3 has 14 residues. Germline V gene data show CDR1 as MDHEN and CDR2 as SYDVKM. CDR3 region: CASSLSDRGDGYTF. The CDR3, as DNA: TGTGCCAGCAGCTTATCGGACAGGGGGGATGGCTACACCTTC.

The chain joins TRBV2 to TRBJ2-1, with 8 nucleotides matching TRBD2. Looked up from germline, CDR1 is SNHLY and CDR2 is FYNNEI. This CDR3 comprises 13 residues. V lost 6 bases to trimming and J lost 7 bases; unmatched junction nucleotides: 5. The CDR3 DNA reads TGTGCCAGCAGCCAGCGGGAGACTAATGAGCAGTTCTTC. Residues: CASSQRETNEQFF.

The rearrangement joins TRBV28 to TRBJ2-1, with a weak D call TRBD2 (7 bases). V was clipped by 3 bases and J by 5 bases, with 17 bases between them. The CDR3 spans 16 residues. The germline V gene encodes CDR1 MDHEN and CDR2 SYDVKM. The CDR3 DNA sequence: TGTGCCAGCAGTTTTAGGGGGAGGGCCTGGAACAATGAGCAGTTCTTC. Its translation is CASSFRGRAWNNEQFF.

The rearrangement uses TRBV9 and TRBJ2-1; D gene unclear. The CDR3 runs to 14 residues. Germline CDR1 SGDLS, CDR2 YYNGEE. The ends were cut back, 4 bases at V and 7 bases at J, with 15 bases in the middle. CDR3 sequence: CASSPGLAMNEQFF. The CDR3 nucleotides read TGTGCCAGCAGCCCGGGTTTGGCTATGAATGAGCAGTTCTTC.

The chain carries TRBV2 and TRBJ2-1; D unclear. CDR1 SNHLY and CDR2 FYNNEI come from the germline V gene. The CDR3 extends over 14 amino acids. Trimming took 9 bases from V and 2 from J, leaving 14 bases between them. CDR3 nucleotide sequence: TGTGCCAGACCCCTCTGGTCCACCTACAATGAGCAGTTCTTC. It encodes CARPLWSTYNEQFF.

The chain has TRBV9 and TRBJ2-7, with 9 bases lining up with TRBD2. The germline V gene has CDR1 SGDLS and CDR2 YYNGEE. The CDR3 runs 14 residues. Trimming at V came to 2 bases and at J to 5 bases, leaving 5 bases not matched to a gene. CDR3 coding DNA: TGTGCCAGCAGCGTTGGACTAGCGACCCACGAGCAGTACTTC. It yields the protein CASSVGLATHEQYF.

V gene TRBV6-6 combines with J gene TRBJ2-7, with unresolved D. The length of the CDR3 is 11 residues. V lost 4 bases to trimming and J lost 3 bases, with 4 bases between them. Germline CDR1 is MNHNY and CDR2 is SVGAGI (reference sequence). The CDR3 region is CASSLYYEQYF. DNA for the CDR3: TGTGCCAGCAGTTTGTACTACGAGCAGTACTTC.

V usage is TRBV5-1 and J usage is TRBJ2-3; 11 bases agree with TRBD2. The germline V gene encodes CDR1 SGHRS and CDR2 YFSETQ. The CDR3 sequence is 16 residues long. J lost 2 bases, V lost 2 bases, and 4 bases had no gene match. CDR3 protein: CASSLGLAGFTDTQYF. CDR3 nucleotide sequence: TGCGCCAGCAGCTTAGGACTAGCGGGTTTCACAGATACGCAGTATTTT. Looking up the rest from reference TRBV5-1 and TRBJ2-3 gives the full variable domain: KAGVTQTPRYLIKTRGQQVTLSCSPISGHRSVSWYQQTPGQGLQFLFEYFSETQRNKGNFPGRFSGRQFSNSRSEMNVSTLELGDSALYLCASSLGLAGFTDTQYFGPGTRLTVL.

The chain links TRBV6-5 to TRBJ2-7, with D unclear. Germline CDR1 reads MNHEY; CDR2 reads SVGAGI. V was shortened by 2 bases and J by 7 bases, with 9 bases between the two germline ends. The CDR3 has 12 amino acids. CDR3 bases: TGTGCCAGCAGTTACGGCTCCGGGGAGCAGTACTTC. Translating it yields CASSYGSGEQYF.

This clone was picked up many times. The chain employs TRBV9 and TRBJ2-7; 7 bases are shared with TRBD1. The length of the CDR3 is 16 residues. The V gene's germline CDR1 is SGDLS and CDR2 YYNGEE. J lost 3 bases, V lost 4 bases, and 13 bases had no gene match. In DNA, the CDR3 is TGTGCCAGCAGCCCAAGGAGCGGCAGGGGGAACTACGAGCAGTACTTC. Its translation is CASSPRSGRGNYEQYF.

The V and J genes are TRBV6-5 and TRBJ2-3, with D possibly TRBD1 on 7 matching bases. The CDR3 totals 16 residues. The germline V gene encodes CDR1 MNHEY and CDR2 SVGAGI. Trimming cost V 4 bases and J 3 bases, with 17 bases left between them. The CDR3 sequence: CASSSGESGGTDTQYF. In DNA form, the CDR3 reads TGTGCCAGCAGTTCGGGGGAGTCAGGGGGGACAGATACGCAGTATTTT.

The chain has TRBV28 and TRBJ2-7; D remains unclear. CDR3 length: 15 residues. Looked up from germline, CDR1 is MDHEN and CDR2 is SYDVKM. V dropped 0 bases and J dropped 2 bases, with 11 bases sitting between them. CDR3 DNA: TGTGCCAGCAGTTTATGGTCCGTACGCCCCTACGAGCAGTACTTC. This gives the protein CASSLWSVRPYEQYF.

In this sample, this clone turned up a few times. The chain links TRBV10-1 to TRBJ2-7; perhaps TRBD2 as D (6 bases). Deletions cut 9 bases from V and 3 bases from J, with 18 bases between. The CDR3 has 14 residues. Germline V gene lookup returns CDR1 WNHNN and CDR2 SYGVQD (reference sequence). DNA for the CDR3: TGCGCCAGACCCCGGGGACTTTCTATCTACGAGCAGTACTTC. Its translation is CARPRGLSIYEQYF.

V is TRBV11-2 and J is TRBJ1-2, with D maybe TRBD1 (6 bases). The CDR3 is made up of 13 amino acids. CDR1 and CDR2 from the germline V gene are SGHAT and FQNNGV. V shed 5 bases and J shed 4 bases, with 11 bases lying between them. The CDR3: CASSLGQRYGYTF. The CDR3 nucleotides are TGTGCCAGCAGCCTTGGACAGCGCTATGGCTACACCTTC.

The V call is TRBV28, the J call TRBJ2-3; no clear D. Germline V gene sequence: CDR1 MDHEN, CDR2 SYDVKM. The V end lost 3 bases, the J end lost 9 bases, and 4 bases lay between the germline ends. The CDR3 is made up of 10 amino acids. The DNA of the CDR3 is TGTGCCAGCAGTTTTAAAACGCAGTATTTT. This translates into CASSFKTQYF.

The rearrangement uses TRBV28 and TRBJ2-7; 8 bases line up with TRBD1. This CDR3 is built from 15 residues. The trim removed 5 bases at V and 3 bases at J, leaving 9 bases unmatched. Germline values: CDR1 MDHEN, CDR2 SYDVKM. CDR3 sequence reads: CASSAPGQAVYEQYF. The CDR3 DNA reads TGTGCCAGCAGTGCGCCGGGACAGGCGGTCTACGAGCAGTACTTC. The variable domain in full, with the rest retrieved from reference TRBV28 and TRBJ2-7, is DVKVTQSSRYLVKRTGEKVFLECVQDMDHENMFWYRQDPGLGLRLIYFSYDVKMKEKGDIPEGYSVSREKKERFSLILESASTNQTSMYLCASSAPGQAVYEQYFGPGTRLTVT.

This chain joins TRBV6-1 and TRBJ1-3, with TRBD1 identical over 7 bases. The V and J ends lost 8 bases and 0 bases, in that order; junction bases with no gene match: 1. This CDR3 comprises 13 residues. Germline lookup yields CDR1 MNHNS and CDR2 SASEGT. In DNA, the CDR3 is TGTGCCAGCCACAGGGGCTCTGGAAACACCATATATTTT. It encodes CASHRGSGNTIYF.

This chain joins TRBV29-1 and TRBJ2-7; D gene uncertain. The germline V and J ends were trimmed by 6 bases and 5 bases, with 11 bases remaining between them. The CDR3 has 11 residues. CDR1 is SQVTM, CDR2 ANQGSEA, per germline. CDR3 protein: CSVRSVDEQYF. The CDR3 DNA sequence: TGCAGCGTAAGGAGTGTGGACGAGCAGTACTTC.

A few counts support this clone. The chain has TRBV11-2 and TRBJ2-7; tentatively, D is TRBD1 (6 bases). Per the germline V gene, CDR1 is SGHAT and CDR2 is FQNNGV. The CDR3 has 13 amino acids. V was clipped by 3 bases and J by 3 bases, with 9 bases between them. The CDR3 loop is CASSLQGHYEQYF. The CDR3 nucleotides read TGTGCCAGCAGCTTGCAGGGGCACTACGAGCAGTACTTC.